Listed below are T cell receptor beta chains from one sample, sequenced in a study of blood T cells in healthy people across ages. TCRdb called the 5' RACE reads again in MiXCR, with one record for every CDR3 protein. Of roughly 1,500,000 distinct CDR3 sequences in the sample, about 35% are singletons; the top ten hold 11%. Sample: blood. These receptors all come from a woman in her twenties or thirties in good health. Both conserved end residues are part of each CDR3. D genes are given only for firm matches. Size is omitted from some rows. Given values are once, few, many or a class for expanded clones.

J gene,V gene,clone size,D gene,CDR3 DNA,CDR3 protein
TRBJ1-1,TRBV20-1,many,.,TGCAGTGCTAGGGAAACAGGGTTATTTTCGGCTGAAGCTTTCTTT,CSARETGLFSAEAFF
TRBJ1-4,TRBV4-1,few,TRBD1,TGCGCCAGCAGCCAAGCCGGGACAGGGGTTGAAAAACTGTTTTTT,CASSQAGTGVEKLFF
TRBJ1-5,TRBV20-1,few,.,TGCAGTGCTAGAGATTCCGGCGGGAGCAATCAGCCCCAGCATTTT,CSARDSGGSNQPQHF
TRBJ1-1,TRBV7-9,.,TRBD1,TGTGCCAGCAGCAGACGGACAGGGGTTTCCACTGAAGCTTTCTTT,CASSRRTGVSTEAFF
TRBJ2-1,TRBV4-1,many,.,TGCGCCAGCATGGGGGCGGCGAGCTCCTACAATGAGCAGTTCTTC,CASMGAASSYNEQFF
TRBJ2-1,TRBV9,few,TRBD1,TGTGCCAGCAGCGTCGGACAGGGGACCAGTGAGCAGTTCTTC,CASSVGQGTSEQFF
TRBJ2-1,TRBV7-2,few,.,TGTGCCAGCAGCTTAGTTTTTGGGGGTGAGCAGTTCTTC,CASSLVFGGEQFF
TRBJ2-1,TRBV29-1,few,TRBD2,TGCAGCGACGCGGGAAATTTAGCGGGGGGGAAGTTCTTC,CSDAGNLAGGKFF
TRBJ1-2,TRBV12-3/TRBV12-4,few,TRBD1,TGTGCCAGCAGTGTTGATTGGGACAGGGGCGGAGGCTACACCTTC,CASSVDWDRGGGYTF
TRBJ1-1,TRBV5-1,.,.,TGCGCCAGCGAAATGGGGGGGGGAGTGAACACTGAAGCTTTCTTT,CASEMGGGVNTEAFF
TRBJ2-7,TRBV7-2,.,.,TGTGCCAGCAGCCCCCTTCGGTTGGGTACCTACGAGCAGTACTTC,CASSPLRLGTYEQYF
TRBJ2-1,TRBV6-2/TRBV6-3,few,.,TGTGCCAGCAGTCGATCACAGGGCGGGCAGTTCTTC,CASSRSQGGQFF
TRBJ1-1,TRBV20-1,.,.,TGCAGTGCGCCCCGGGAAGACACTGAAGCTTTCTTT,CSAPREDTEAFF
TRBJ2-1,TRBV7-9,.,TRBD2,TGTGCCGCCGAGACACTAGCGGGAGCCTACAATGAGCAGTTCTTC,CAAETLAGAYNEQFF
TRBJ2-7,TRBV9,many,TRBD2,TGTGCCAGCAGCGTAGGAGGACTAGCCCCTACCTACGAGCAGTACTTC,CASSVGGLAPTYEQYF
TRBJ2-5,TRBV20-1,few,.,TGCAGTGCTAGAGATCCCAGGGCCGTAGAGACCCAGTACTTC,CSARDPRAVETQYF
TRBJ2-3,TRBV25-1,.,.,TGTGCCAACAGTGATGGTCCAGGGGACACAGATACGCAGTATTTT,CANSDGPGDTDTQYF
TRBJ2-7,TRBV27,.,TRBD2,TGTGCCAGCAGAACACCTGGTGGGGGGAGGGCCGGTTACGAGCAGTACTTC,CASRTPGGGRAGYEQYF
TRBJ2-1,TRBV9,.,.,TGTGCCAGCACCAAAGAGGGGACGGGGCACAATGAGCAGTTCTTC,CASTKEGTGHNEQFF
TRBJ2-1,TRBV20-1,.,.,TGCAGTGCTAGAAGCCTGGCAGCGGGACAGTCCTACAATGAGCAGTTCTTC,CSARSLAAGQSYNEQFF
TRBJ2-7,TRBV28,few,.,TGTGCCAGCAGTCCCCTAGACGGATGGGCAGACGAGCAGTACTTC,CASSPLDGWADEQYF
TRBJ2-1,TRBV6-6,.,TRBD2,TGTGCCAGCAGTCAGCCGGGACTAGCGAATGGGCAGTTCTTC,CASSQPGLANGQFF
TRBJ1-1,TRBV5-1,.,.,TGCGCCAGCAGCTTGGCATCTCAGGGGACCACTGAAGCTTTCTTT,CASSLASQGTTEAFF
TRBJ2-3,TRBV7-2,.,TRBD2,TGTGCCAGCAGCCGACGTACTAGCGGGTTAGATACGCAGTATTTT,CASSRRTSGLDTQYF
TRBJ2-7,TRBV11-2,few,.,TGTGCCAGCAGCTTATCCCCGGGACATCTCTACGAGCAGTACTTC,CASSLSPGHLYEQYF
TRBJ1-1,TRBV27,.,.,TGTGCCAGCAGTTTAGGACAATCGTTCGGCGCTGAAGCTTTCTTT,CASSLGQSFGAEAFF
TRBJ1-1,TRBV6-5,.,TRBD1,TGTGCCAGCCGAAGACAGGGGGCGCGGAGGGCTGAAGCTTTCTTT,CASRRQGARRAEAFF
TRBJ2-1,TRBV4-1,.,TRBD2,TGCGCCAGCAGCCAAGAGGGACTAGCGGGAGGGACTACCTATGAGCAGTTCTTC,CASSQEGLAGGTTYEQFF
TRBJ2-7,TRBV12-3/TRBV12-4,.,.,TGTGCCAGCAGTTTAGACCCATCAGGCGCCGTGGGCGAGCAGTACTTC,CASSLDPSGAVGEQYF
TRBJ2-3,TRBV15,.,TRBD2,TGTGCCACCAGCTTCAGCGGGGGGGCGGTCACAGATACGCAGTATTTT,CATSFSGGAVTDTQYF
TRBJ1-5,TRBV20-1,few,TRBD1,TGCAGTGCTAGTACAGGGGGGAGCAATCAGCCCCAGCATTTT,CSASTGGSNQPQHF
TRBJ2-1,TRBV7-8,few,TRBD2,TGTGCCAGCAGCTTAGTCAGCGGGGGGGTTGTCGGCTACAATGAGCAGTTCTTC,CASSLVSGGVVGYNEQFF
TRBJ2-3,TRBV28,.,TRBD1,TGTGCCAGCAGGTCGACCGGGACAGGGATGTGGAGCACAGATACGCAGTATTTT,CASRSTGTGMWSTDTQYF
TRBJ2-7,TRBV4-1,few,.,TGCGCCAGCAGCCCGGGCGGGACAGATCTCTACGAGCAGTACTTC,CASSPGGTDLYEQYF
TRBJ2-3,TRBV15,few,TRBD2,TGTGCCACCAGCAGAGATCTGGGACTAGCGGGTTGGCCGCAGTATTTT,CATSRDLGLAGWPQYF
TRBJ2-7,TRBV30,.,.,TGTGCCTTCTACCGGGACGCCGACAATGAGCAGTACTTC,CAFYRDADNEQYF
TRBJ2-1,TRBV5-1,.,TRBD2,TGCGCCAGCAGGGTCAGCGGGGGGGCCTTAAATGAGCAGTTCTTC,CASRVSGGALNEQFF
TRBJ1-4,TRBV6-5,.,.,TGTGCCAGCAGTGGGGCAGGGCGGAGTAATGAAAAACTGTTTTTT,CASSGAGRSNEKLFF
TRBJ2-3,TRBV2,.,.,TGTGCCAGCATTACGGGGGACCTCACAGATACGCAGTATTTT,CASITGDLTDTQYF
TRBJ2-7,TRBV30,few,.,TGTGCCTGGAGTGTGGCGGGACTTGAGTTATACGAGCAGTACTTC,CAWSVAGLELYEQYF
TRBJ1-5,TRBV28,.,TRBD1,TGTGCCAGCAGTCTGACAGGGTTTAAACAGCCCCAGCATTTT,CASSLTGFKQPQHF
TRBJ1-5,TRBV4-1,few,.,TGCGCCAGCAGCCAAGAAGGGTCTAGGCAGCCCCAGCATTTT,CASSQEGSRQPQHF
TRBJ1-1,TRBV5-5,.,.,TGTGCCAGCGACCTCCAGGGACTTAACACTGAAGCTTTCTTT,CASDLQGLNTEAFF
TRBJ2-7,TRBV27,few,.,TGTGCCAGCAGTTTAAAGTATAGGGGGGCAGGGATTTACGAGCAGTACTTC,CASSLKYRGAGIYEQYF
TRBJ2-5,TRBV29-1,many,TRBD1,TGCAGCGTCGGGACAGGGGACGGGAGTAAGACCCAGTACTTC,CSVGTGDGSKTQYF
TRBJ2-7,TRBV5-6,few,TRBD2,TGTGCCAGCAGCCCAACCGGGGGACTAGGGGCCTACGAGCAGTACTTC,CASSPTGGLGAYEQYF
TRBJ2-1,TRBV29-1,.,TRBD2,TGCAGCGTTGATAGCGGGAGGCCCTCCTACAATGAGCAGTTCTTC,CSVDSGRPSYNEQFF
TRBJ1-2,TRBV12-3/TRBV12-4,.,.,TGTGCCAGCAAACTAGCGGGGGGTGGCTATGGCTACACCTTC,CASKLAGGGYGYTF
TRBJ1-1,TRBV3-1,.,.,TGTGCCAGCAGCCAAGATCAAGGGGTTAATGAAGCTTTCTTT,CASSQDQGVNEAFF
TRBJ2-2,TRBV29-1,.,.,TGCAGCGTTGTTGCCAGGCACACCGGGGAGCTGTTTTTT,CSVVARHTGELFF
TRBJ2-2,TRBV12-5,.,TRBD2,TGTGCTAGTGGAACCATACCGGGACTAGCGGGAGGATGGACCGGGGAGCTGTTTTTT,CASGTIPGLAGGWTGELFF
TRBJ1-6,TRBV20-1,.,.,TGCAGTGCTAGACTGGGGGGGAATTCACCCCTCCACTTT,CSARLGGNSPLHF
TRBJ2-5,TRBV27,.,TRBD2,TGTGCCAGCAGTTTAGACGGCGGGGGGAGCGAGACCCAGTACTTC,CASSLDGGGSETQYF
TRBJ2-5,TRBV5-1,.,TRBD2,TGCGCCAGCAGCTCGAAACTAGCGGGGGCTGAGACCCAGTACTTC,CASSSKLAGAETQYF
TRBJ2-7,TRBV20-1,.,TRBD2,TGCAGTGCTTCCGGGACTAGCGGGAAAGCCTACGAGCAGTACTTC,CSASGTSGKAYEQYF
TRBJ2-1,TRBV28,.,TRBD2,TGTGCCTGCATAGTAGGTCTAGCGGGAGCGATTGGGACCTACAATGAGCAGTTCTTC,CACIVGLAGAIGTYNEQFF
TRBJ1-5,TRBV20-1,.,.,TGCAGTGCTAGCGTGGGGCTGGGGAGCAATCAGCCCCAGCATTTT,CSASVGLGSNQPQHF
TRBJ2-7,TRBV28,.,TRBD1,TGTGCCAGCAGTGTTAAAAGTGACAGGGTCTGCGAGCAGTACTTC,CASSVKSDRVCEQYF
TRBJ2-1,TRBV5-5,.,TRBD2,TGTGCCAGCAGCTTGGAGGGACTAGCAACCGATGAGCAGTTCTTC,CASSLEGLATDEQFF